The 23 T cell receptor beta chains presented below share a single source sample, sequenced in a study of T cell responses to AZD1222 COVID-19 vaccine. The repertoire was sequenced with immunoSEQ multiplex PCR; TCRdb's copy has only in-frame clones and lacks some. Of about 130,000 clones listed, more than 80% are singletons. The sample here was peripheral blood, taken on day 0 of AZD1222 vaccination. The receptors were sampled from an adult in good health.

J is TRBJ1-1 and V is TRBV28; D is unclear. The V gene's germline CDR1 is MDHEN and CDR2 SYDVKM. Trimming shortened V by 11 bases and J by 4 bases, and 14 bases separated the two germline ends. The CDR3 loop spans 12 amino acids. The CDR3: CAAAGVGTEAFF. CDR3 coding DNA: TGTGCCGCAGCTGGGGTGGGCACTGAAGCTTTCTTT.

The rearrangement uses TRBV10-3 and TRBJ2-2, with TRBD2 identical over 13 bases. Trimming cost V 10 bases and J 9 bases; bases outside gene matches: 11. The CDR3 consists of 15 residues. CDR1 is ENHRY, CDR2 SYGVKD, per germline. DNA of the CDR3: TGTGCCACCGGGGGGGGACTAGCGGGGTCGCGGGAGCTGTTTTTT. This sequence encodes CATGGGLAGSRELFF.

This chain connects TRBV12-5 to TRBJ2-1; 8 bases are shared with TRBD1. The J segment lost 8 bases and the V segment lost 1 base, leaving 1 base of the junction unmatched. From germline, CDR1 is LGHNT and CDR2 FRNRAP. The CDR3 runs 13 residues. The CDR3 sequence is CASGLGTGYEQFF. The CDR3 nucleotides read TGTGCTAGTGGTTTGGGGACAGGGTATGAGCAGTTCTTC.

Only a few counts were recorded for this clone. Here the CDR3 reads CASSQVQGMGTEAFF. DNA of the CDR3: TGCGCCAGCAGCCAAGTTCAGGGTATGGGCACTGAAGCTTTCTTT. V and J are TRBV4-1 and TRBJ1-1; D might be TRBD1 (5 bases). Germline-derived CDR1 and CDR2 are MGHRA and YSYEKL. Deletions cut 1 base from V and 4 bases from J, with 13 bases between. The CDR3 sequence is 15 residues long.

V and J are TRBV6-5 and TRBJ1-5; D not resolved. Germline assignment: CDR1 MNHEY and CDR2 SVGAGI. V was pared by 7 bases and J by 0 bases, with 13 bases between. CDR3 length equals 15 residues. The DNA for the CDR3 is TGTGCCAGCACCGAAGTCCGGGGTAGCAATCAGCCCCAGCATTTT. It encodes CASTEVRGSNQPQHF.

The chain has TRBV7-8 and TRBJ1-5; D is unclear. V lost 4 bases, J lost 1 base, and 5 bases lay in between. Germline V CDR1 and CDR2: SGHVS, FQNEAQ. There are 13 residues in the CDR3. CDR3 sequence: CASSSSSNQPQHF. The DNA for the CDR3 is TGTGCCAGCAGCTCGTCGAGCAATCAGCCCCAGCATTTT.

This clone was seen only a few times. This rearrangement joins TRBV29-1 to TRBJ1-2; D uncertain. The CDR3 totals 13 residues. The germline CDR1 and CDR2 sequences are SQVTM and ANQGSEA. Trimming removed 6 bases at V and 4 bases at J, with 15 bases between. The CDR3 is CSVSVGNGYGYTF. The CDR3, as DNA: TGCAGCGTATCTGTGGGAAATGGCTATGGCTACACCTTC.

The J gene is TRBJ2-7, the V gene TRBV30; 9 positions agree with TRBD1. CDR3 size: 15 residues. Germline assignment: CDR1 GTSNPN and CDR2 SVGIG (reference sequence). V trimming: 2 bases; J trimming: 3 bases; junction bases outside the gene matches: 8. In DNA form, the CDR3 reads TGTGCCTGGAGTCCGGGACAGGGAATTATCTACGAGCAGTACTTC. It yields the protein CAWSPGQGIIYEQYF.

Note on this clone: One junction end disagrees with the germline gene, perhaps due to a read error. The chain uses TRBV5-1 and TRBJ1-1; D unclear. CDR3 length: 12 amino acids. From germline, CDR1 is SGHRS and CDR2 YFSETQ. The CDR3, as DNA: TGCGTCAGCAGCGAGGACGGAGCTGAAGCTTTCTTT. This sequence encodes CVSSEDGAEAFF.

The chain recombines TRBV3-1 (or the pseudogene TRBV3-2) with TRBJ1-2, with a weak D call TRBD1 (5 bases). The V end was cut by 1 base, the J end by 4 bases, with 7 bases between. There are 13 residues in the CDR3. The germline V gene encodes CDR1 LGHDT and CDR2 YNNKEL (reference sequence). The CDR3 spells CASSQAGGYGYTF. CDR3 bases: TGTGCCAGCAGCCAAGCGGGGGGCTATGGCTACACCTTC.

The chain carries TRBV28 and TRBJ2-7; TRBD2 might be the D (6 bases). V lost 6 bases to trimming and J lost 2 bases, with 23 bases between them. CDR1 and CDR2 (germline): MDHEN, SYDVKM. CDR3 length: 17 amino acids. The CDR3: CASSPLRWAGLTYEQYF. CDR3 DNA sequence: TGTGCCAGCAGCCCTTTAAGATGGGCGGGGTTAACCTACGAGCAGTACTTC.

The chain uses TRBV30 and TRBJ1-1; a weak D match, TRBD1 (6 bases). Germline V CDR1 and CDR2: GTSNPN, SVGIG (reference sequence). Trimming left V 3 bases short and J 7 bases short, with 21 bases between. The CDR3 length is 15 residues. CDR3 in amino acids: CAWSGTPGGAGEAFF. CDR3 nucleotides: TGTGCCTGGAGCGGGACCCCCGGGGGGGCAGGTGAAGCTTTCTTT.

This chain links TRBV28 with TRBJ2-1; 8 positions match TRBD2. The CDR3 runs to 15 residues. Trimming at V came to 8 bases and at J to 8 bases, leaving 14 bases not matched to a gene. Germline loops: CDR1 MDHEN, CDR2 SYDVKM. The DNA for the CDR3 is TGTGCCAGCGCATTAGCGGGGTCAAGAGGGGATGAGCAGTTCTTC. Protein sequence: CASALAGSRGDEQFF.

This chain uses TRBV9 with TRBJ2-1; 8 nucleotides match TRBD1. The germline V gene has CDR1 SGDLS and CDR2 YYNGEE. With V trimmed by 3 bases and J by 3 bases, 5 bases remained unmatched. The CDR3 length is 15 residues. In DNA, the CDR3 is TGTGCCAGCAGCGAACAGGGGGAGGACTACAATGAGCAGTTCTTC. Translating gives CASSEQGEDYNEQFF.

This rearrangement joins TRBV7-9 to TRBJ1-2; D is uncertain. This CDR3 is built from 13 residues. V was cut by 0 bases and J by 4 bases, with 6 bases left in between. Germline lookup yields CDR1 SEHNR and CDR2 FQNEAQ (reference sequence). The CDR3 DNA reads TGTGCCAGCAGCTTAGCGGATCTCTATGGCTACACCTTC. Its protein is CASSLADLYGYTF.

The chain carries TRBV6-5 and TRBJ2-7, with D unclear. This CDR3 has 15 residues. The V end was cut by 6 bases, the J end by 1 base, with 16 bases between. CDR1 and CDR2 from the germline V gene are MNHEY and SVGAGI. CDR3 loop: CASSPVGNPSYEQYF. CDR3 DNA sequence: TGTGCCAGCAGCCCGGTGGGCAACCCGTCCTACGAGCAGTACTTC.

The chain links TRBV7-2 to TRBJ1-5; TRBD1 matches at 10 bases. The CDR3 has 17 amino acids. Trimming at V came to 0 bases and at J to 2 bases, leaving 4 bases not matched to a gene. CDR1 is SGHTA, CDR2 FQGNSA, per germline. The CDR3 region has the DNA TGTGCCAGCAGCTTAGCAGGGGACAGGGGTGGCAATCAGCCCCAGCATTTT. Its protein product is CASSLAGDRGGNQPQHF.

The CDR3 sequence is CASSPRTTGAFF. Written as DNA, the CDR3 is TGTGCCAGCAGTCCCCGGACCACGGGAGCTTTCTTT. V and J are TRBV28 and TRBJ1-1, with D uncertain. Germline CDR1 MDHEN, CDR2 SYDVKM. V lost 5 bases and J lost 10, with 14 bases in between. The CDR3 consists of 12 residues.

The chain combines TRBV7-9 with TRBJ1-1, with D possibly TRBD1 on 5 matching bases. The germline V gene encodes CDR1 SEHNR and CDR2 FQNEAQ (reference sequence). The CDR3 length is 14 residues. V shed 3 bases and J shed 4 bases, with 12 bases lying between them. For the CDR3, the DNA is TGTGCCAGCAGCTTCGTAGGGGTGGTCACTGAAGCTTTCTTT. Translation gives CASSFVGVVTEAFF.

The chain employs TRBV19 and TRBJ2-2; D is undetermined. The CDR3 covers 16 residues. Germline CDR1 and CDR2: LNHDA and SQIVND (reference sequence). V lost 5 bases and J 1 base, leaving 14 bases between the germline ends. The CDR3 protein is CASSYGILMNTGELFF. The CDR3 DNA follows: TGTGCCAGTAGTTACGGAATCCTTATGAACACCGGGGAGCTGTTTTTT.

Details on this clone: A read error may produce the germline difference seen at one junction end. This rearrangement joins TRBV7-9 to TRBJ1-1; D gene unclear. From germline, CDR1 is SEHNR and CDR2 FQNEAQ (reference sequence). The CDR3 is 13 residues long. CDR3 in amino acids: CASSLGVQSRINF. The CDR3 region has the DNA TGTGCCAGCAGCTTAGGAGTACAGTCACGCATTAACTTT. Using reference TRBV7-9 and TRBJ1-1 for the parts outside the CDR3, the full variable domain is DTGVSQNPRHKITKRGQNVTFRCDPISEHNRLYWYRQTLGQGPEFLTYFQNEAQLEKSRLLSDRFSAERPKGSFSTLEIQRTEQGDSAMYLCASSLGVQSRINFGQGTRLTVV.

J is TRBJ1-4 and V is TRBV3-1 (or the pseudogene TRBV3-2); D unclear. CDR3 length: 15 amino acids. Trimming removed 0 bases at V and 0 bases at J, with 5 bases between. Germline V gives CDR1 LGHDT, CDR2 YNNKEL (reference sequence). The CDR3 protein is CASSQEGATNEKLFF. CDR3 nucleotides: TGTGCCAGCAGCCAAGAAGGTGCAACTAATGAAAAACTGTTTTTT.

CDR3 bases: TGTGCCAGCAGTTTAAGGCTTACCCCCACAGATACGCAGTATTTT. It encodes CASSLRLTPTDTQYF. The gene calls are TRBV6-5 and TRBJ2-3; D gene ambiguous. The CDR3 has 15 amino acids. Trimming removed 4 bases from V and 2 bases from J, with 13 bases in between. Per the germline V gene, CDR1 is MNHEY and CDR2 is SVGAGI.